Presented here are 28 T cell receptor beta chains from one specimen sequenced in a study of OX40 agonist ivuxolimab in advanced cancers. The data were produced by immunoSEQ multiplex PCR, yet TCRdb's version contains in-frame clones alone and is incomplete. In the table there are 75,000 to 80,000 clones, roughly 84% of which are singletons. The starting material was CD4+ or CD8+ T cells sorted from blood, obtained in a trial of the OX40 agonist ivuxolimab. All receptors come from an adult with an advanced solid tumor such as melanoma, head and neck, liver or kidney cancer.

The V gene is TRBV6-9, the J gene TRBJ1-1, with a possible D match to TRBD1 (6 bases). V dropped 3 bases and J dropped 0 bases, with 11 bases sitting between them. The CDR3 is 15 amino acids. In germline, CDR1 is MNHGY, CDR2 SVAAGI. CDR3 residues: CASSYSGGVNTEAFF. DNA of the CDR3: TGTGCCAGCAGTTACTCGGGGGGCGTGAACACTGAAGCTTTCTTT.

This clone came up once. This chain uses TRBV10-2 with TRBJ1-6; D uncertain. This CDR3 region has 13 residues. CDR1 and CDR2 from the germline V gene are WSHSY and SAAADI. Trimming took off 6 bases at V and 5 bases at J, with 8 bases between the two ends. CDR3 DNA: TGCGCCAGCAGCCGTCAGAATAATTCACCCCTCCACTTT. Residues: CASSRQNNSPLHF.

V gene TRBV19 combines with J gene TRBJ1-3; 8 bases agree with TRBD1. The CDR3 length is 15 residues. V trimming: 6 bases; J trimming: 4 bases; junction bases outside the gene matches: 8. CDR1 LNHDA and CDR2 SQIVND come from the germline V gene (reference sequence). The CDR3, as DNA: TGTGCCAGTAGCCCGGACAGGGTGGGAGGAAACACCATATATTTT. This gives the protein CASSPDRVGGNTIYF.

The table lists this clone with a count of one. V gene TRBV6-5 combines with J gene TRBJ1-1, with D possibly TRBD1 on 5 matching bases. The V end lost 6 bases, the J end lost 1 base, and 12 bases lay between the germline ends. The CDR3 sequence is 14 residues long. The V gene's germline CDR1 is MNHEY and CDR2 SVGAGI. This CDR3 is CASSPSGGNTEAFF. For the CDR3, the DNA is TGTGCCAGCAGCCCCTCCGGGGGGAACACTGAAGCTTTCTTT.

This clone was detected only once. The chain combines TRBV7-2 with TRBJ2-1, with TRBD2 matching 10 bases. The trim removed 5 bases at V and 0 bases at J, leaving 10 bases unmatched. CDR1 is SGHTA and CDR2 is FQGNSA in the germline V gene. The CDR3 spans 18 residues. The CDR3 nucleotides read TGTGCCAGCAGCCCGAGGCTAGCGGGAGACCTCTCCTACAATGAGCAGTTCTTC. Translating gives CASSPRLAGDLSYNEQFF.

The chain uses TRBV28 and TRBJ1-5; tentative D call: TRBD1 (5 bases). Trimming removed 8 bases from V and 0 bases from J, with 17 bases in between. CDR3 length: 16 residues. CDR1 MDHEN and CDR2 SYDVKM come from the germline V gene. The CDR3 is CASGGITINSNQPQHF. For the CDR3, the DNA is TGTGCCAGCGGGGGGATAACTATAAATAGCAATCAGCCCCAGCATTTT.

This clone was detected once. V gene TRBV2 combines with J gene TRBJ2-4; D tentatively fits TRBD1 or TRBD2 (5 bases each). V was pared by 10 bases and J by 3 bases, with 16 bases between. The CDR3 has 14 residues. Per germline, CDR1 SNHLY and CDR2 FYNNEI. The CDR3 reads CATLEGRGKNIQYF. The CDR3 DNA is TGTGCCACCCTAGAGGGGCGAGGCAAAAACATTCAGTACTTC.

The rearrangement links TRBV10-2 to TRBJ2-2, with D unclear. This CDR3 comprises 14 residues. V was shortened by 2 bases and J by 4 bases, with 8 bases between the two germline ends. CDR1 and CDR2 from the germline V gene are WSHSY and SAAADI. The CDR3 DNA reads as TGCGCCAGCAGTGAGCAGGCAGCCACCGGGGAGCTGTTTTTT. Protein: CASSEQAATGELFF.

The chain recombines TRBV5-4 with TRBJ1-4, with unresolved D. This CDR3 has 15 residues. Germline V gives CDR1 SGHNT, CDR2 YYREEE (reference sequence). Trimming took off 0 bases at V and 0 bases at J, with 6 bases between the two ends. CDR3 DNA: TGTGCCAGCAGCTTGGAACCTGCAACTAATGAAAAACTGTTTTTT. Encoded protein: CASSLEPATNEKLFF.

The CDR3, as DNA: TGTGCCAGCGGTTCTAGCGGGCCTGGGGCCAACGTCCTGACTTTC. Encoded protein: CASGSSGPGANVLTF. V gene TRBV7-2 combines with J gene TRBJ2-6; 8 bases map to TRBD2. J lost 2 bases, V lost 8 bases, and 5 bases had no gene match. The CDR3 is 15 residues long. Germline CDR1 reads SGHTA; CDR2 reads FQGNSA.

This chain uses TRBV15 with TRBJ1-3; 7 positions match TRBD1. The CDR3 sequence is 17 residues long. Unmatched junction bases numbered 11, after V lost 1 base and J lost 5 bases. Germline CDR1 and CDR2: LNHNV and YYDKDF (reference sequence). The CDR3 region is CATSRVSGAGGRNTIYF. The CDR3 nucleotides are TGTGCCACCAGCAGAGTCTCAGGAGCAGGGGGGCGAAACACCATATATTTT.

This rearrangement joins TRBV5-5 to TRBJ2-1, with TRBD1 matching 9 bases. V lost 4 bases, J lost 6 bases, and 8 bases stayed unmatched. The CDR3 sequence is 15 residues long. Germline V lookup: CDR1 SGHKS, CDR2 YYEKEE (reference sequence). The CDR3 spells CASSPGTGLSNEQFF. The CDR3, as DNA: TGTGCCAGCAGCCCCGGGACAGGGTTATCCAATGAGCAGTTCTTC. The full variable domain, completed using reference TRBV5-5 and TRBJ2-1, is DAGVTQSPTHLIKTRGQQVTLRCSPISGHKSVSWYQQVLGQGPQFIFQYYEKEERGRGNFPDRFSARQFPNYSSELNVNALLLGDSALYLCASSPGTGLSNEQFFGPGTRLTVL.

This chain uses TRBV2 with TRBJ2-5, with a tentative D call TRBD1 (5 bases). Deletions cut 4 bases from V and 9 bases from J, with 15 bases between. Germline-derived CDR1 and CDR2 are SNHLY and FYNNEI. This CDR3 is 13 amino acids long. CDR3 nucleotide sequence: TGTGCCAGCAGTGTCCAGCAGGGATGGGCCCAGTACTTC. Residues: CASSVQQGWAQYF.

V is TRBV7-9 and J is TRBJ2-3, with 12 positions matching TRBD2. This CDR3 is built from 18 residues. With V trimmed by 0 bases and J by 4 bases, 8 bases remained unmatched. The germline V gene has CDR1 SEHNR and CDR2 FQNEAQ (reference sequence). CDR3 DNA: TGTGCCAGCAGCTTAGCGGTAGGACTAGCGGGGAAGGCAGATACGCAGTATTTT. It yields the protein CASSLAVGLAGKADTQYF.

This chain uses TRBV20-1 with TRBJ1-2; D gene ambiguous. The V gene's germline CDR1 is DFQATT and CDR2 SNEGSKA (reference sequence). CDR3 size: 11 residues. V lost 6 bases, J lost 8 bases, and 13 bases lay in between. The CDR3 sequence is CSAGDPSGYTF. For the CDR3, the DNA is TGCAGTGCAGGCGACCCTAGCGGCTACACCTTC.

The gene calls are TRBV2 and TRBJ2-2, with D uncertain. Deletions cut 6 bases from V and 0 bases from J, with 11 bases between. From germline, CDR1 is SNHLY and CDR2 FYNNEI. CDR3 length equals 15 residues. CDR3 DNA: TGTGCCAGCAGCGACGTGGGCGCGAACACCGGGGAGCTGTTTTTT. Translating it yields CASSDVGANTGELFF.

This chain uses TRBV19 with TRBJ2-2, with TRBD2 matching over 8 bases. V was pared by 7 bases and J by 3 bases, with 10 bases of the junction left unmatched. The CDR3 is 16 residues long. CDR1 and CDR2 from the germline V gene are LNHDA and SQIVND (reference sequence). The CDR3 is CASTDGGARDTGELFF. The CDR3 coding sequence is TGTGCCAGTACCGACGGGGGGGCGCGTGACACCGGGGAGCTGTTTTTT.

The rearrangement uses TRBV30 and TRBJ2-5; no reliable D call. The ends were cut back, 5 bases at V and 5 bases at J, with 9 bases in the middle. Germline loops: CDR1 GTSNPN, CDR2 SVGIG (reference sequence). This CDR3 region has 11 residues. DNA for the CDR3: TGTGCCTGGTTCCAGCTGGAGACCCAGTACTTC. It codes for CAWFQLETQYF.

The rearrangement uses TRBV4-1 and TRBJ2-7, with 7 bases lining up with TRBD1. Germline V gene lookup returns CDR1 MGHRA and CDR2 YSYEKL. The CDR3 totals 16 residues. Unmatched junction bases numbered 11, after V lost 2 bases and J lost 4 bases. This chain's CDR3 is CASSQRPTGSLYEQYF. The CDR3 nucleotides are TGCGCCAGCAGCCAACGGCCGACAGGGTCCCTTTACGAGCAGTACTTC.

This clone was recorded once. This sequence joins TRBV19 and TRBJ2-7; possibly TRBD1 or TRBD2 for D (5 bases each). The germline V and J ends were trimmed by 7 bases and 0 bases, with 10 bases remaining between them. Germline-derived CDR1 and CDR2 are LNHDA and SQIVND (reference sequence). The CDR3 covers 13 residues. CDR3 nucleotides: TGTGCCAGTAAATCAGGGAGCTCCTACGAGCAGTACTTC. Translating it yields CASKSGSSYEQYF.

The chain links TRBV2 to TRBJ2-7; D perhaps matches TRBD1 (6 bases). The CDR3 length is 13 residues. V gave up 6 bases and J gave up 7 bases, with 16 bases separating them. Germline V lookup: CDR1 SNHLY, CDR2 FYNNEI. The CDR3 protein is CASRETGTGEQYF. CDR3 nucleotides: TGTGCCAGCAGGGAGACAGGTACGGGAGAGCAGTACTTC. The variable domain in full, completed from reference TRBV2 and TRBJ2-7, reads EPEVTQTPSHQVTQMGQEVILRCVPISNHLYFYWYRQILGQKVEFLVSFYNNEISEKSEIFDDQFSVERPDGSNFTLKIRSTKLEDSAMYFCASRETGTGEQYFGPGTRLTVT.

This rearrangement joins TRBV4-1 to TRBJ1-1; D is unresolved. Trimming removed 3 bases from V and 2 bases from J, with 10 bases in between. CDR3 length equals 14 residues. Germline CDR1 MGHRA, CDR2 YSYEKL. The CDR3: CASSQWAENTEAFF. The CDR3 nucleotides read TGCGCCAGCAGCCAGTGGGCAGAAAACACTGAAGCTTTCTTT.

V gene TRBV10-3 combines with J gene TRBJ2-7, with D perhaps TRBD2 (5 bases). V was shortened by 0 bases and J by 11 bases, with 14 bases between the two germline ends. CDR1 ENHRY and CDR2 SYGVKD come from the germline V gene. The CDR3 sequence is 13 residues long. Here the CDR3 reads CAISESGPGEKYF. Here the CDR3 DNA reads TGTGCCATCAGTGAGTCCGGTCCCGGGGAGAAGTACTTC.

The CDR3, as DNA: TGTGCCAGCAGAACGACTACAGATACGCAGTATTTT. Translation: CASRTTTDTQYF. The chain combines TRBV6-6 with TRBJ2-3; D is unresolved. CDR1 and CDR2 from the germline V gene are MNHNY and SVGAGI (reference sequence). CDR3 size: 12 residues. V was shortened by 6 bases and J by 3 bases, with 7 bases between the two germline ends.

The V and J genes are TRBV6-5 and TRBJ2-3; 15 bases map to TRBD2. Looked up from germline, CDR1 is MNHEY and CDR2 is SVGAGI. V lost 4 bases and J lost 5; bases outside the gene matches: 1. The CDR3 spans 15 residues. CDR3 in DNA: TGTGCCAGCAGTTCGGGACTAGCGGGGGGAGATACGCAGTATTTT. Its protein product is CASSSGLAGGDTQYF.

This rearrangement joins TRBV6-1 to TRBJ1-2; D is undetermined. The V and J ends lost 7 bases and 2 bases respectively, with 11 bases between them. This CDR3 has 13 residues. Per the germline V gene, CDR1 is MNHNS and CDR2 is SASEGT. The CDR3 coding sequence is TGTGCCAGCAAACCTCTTCTAAACTATGGCTACACCTTC. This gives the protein CASKPLLNYGYTF.

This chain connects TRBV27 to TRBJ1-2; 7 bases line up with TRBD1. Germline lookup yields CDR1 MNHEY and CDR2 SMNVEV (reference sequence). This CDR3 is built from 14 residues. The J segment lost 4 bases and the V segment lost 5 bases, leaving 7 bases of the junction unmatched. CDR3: CASSPGQPFYGYTF. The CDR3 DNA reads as TGTGCCAGCAGTCCGGGACAGCCGTTCTATGGCTACACCTTC.

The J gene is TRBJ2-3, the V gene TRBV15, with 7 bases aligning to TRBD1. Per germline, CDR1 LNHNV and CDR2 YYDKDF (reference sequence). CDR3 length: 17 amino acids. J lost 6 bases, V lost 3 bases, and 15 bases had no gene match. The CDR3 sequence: CATSRSLSRTGGDTQYF. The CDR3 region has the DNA TGTGCCACCAGCAGGAGCCTCAGTAGGACAGGCGGGGATACGCAGTATTTT.